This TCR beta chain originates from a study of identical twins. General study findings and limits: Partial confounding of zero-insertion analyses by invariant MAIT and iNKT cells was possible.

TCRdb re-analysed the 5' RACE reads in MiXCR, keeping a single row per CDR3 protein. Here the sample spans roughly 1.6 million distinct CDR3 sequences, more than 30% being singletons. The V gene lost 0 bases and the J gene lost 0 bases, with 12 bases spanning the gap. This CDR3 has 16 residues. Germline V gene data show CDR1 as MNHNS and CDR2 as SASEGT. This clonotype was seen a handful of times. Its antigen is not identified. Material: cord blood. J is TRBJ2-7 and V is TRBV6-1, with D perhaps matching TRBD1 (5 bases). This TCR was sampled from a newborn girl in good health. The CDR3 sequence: CASSEAATVTSYEQYF. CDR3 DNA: TGTGCCAGCAGTGAAGCTGCGACAGTCACCTCCTACGAGCAGTACTTC.